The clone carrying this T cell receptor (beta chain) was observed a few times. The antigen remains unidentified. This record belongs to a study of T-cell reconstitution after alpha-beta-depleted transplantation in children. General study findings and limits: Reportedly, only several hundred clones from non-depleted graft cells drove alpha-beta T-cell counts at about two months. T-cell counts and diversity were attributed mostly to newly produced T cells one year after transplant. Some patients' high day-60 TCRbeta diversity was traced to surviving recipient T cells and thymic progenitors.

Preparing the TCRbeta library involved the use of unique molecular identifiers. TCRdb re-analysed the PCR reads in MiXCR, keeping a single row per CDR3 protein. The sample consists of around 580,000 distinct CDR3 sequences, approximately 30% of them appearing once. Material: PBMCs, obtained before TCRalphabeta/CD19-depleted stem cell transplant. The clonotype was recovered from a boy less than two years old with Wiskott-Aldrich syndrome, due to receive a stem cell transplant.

Written as DNA, the CDR3 is TGTGCCAGCAGTTTCGGGGTGGATAAAACGAAAGAGACCCAGTACTTC. This gives the protein CASSFGVDKTKETQYF. The V call is TRBV12-3 or TRBV12-4, the J call TRBJ2-5; tentatively, D is TRBD2 (5 bases). Trimming took off 3 bases at V and 3 bases at J, with 17 bases between the two ends. The CDR3 has 16 amino acids.